The next 6 T cell receptor beta chains were all read from a single sample in a study of blood T cell repertoires in COVID-19. Only in-frame clones appear in the TCRdb table, and some are missing; sequencing was by immunoSEQ multiplex PCR. The repertoire holds some 330,000 clones, with 92% as singletons. Sequenced material: PBMCs or T cells enriched from blood (not recorded which). Every receptor here comes from a young woman who had recovered from COVID-19.

This chain links TRBV7-2 with TRBJ1-2; D possibly corresponds to TRBD1 (6 bases). The CDR3 runs to 19 residues. V lost 5 bases, J lost 8 bases, and 33 bases lay in between. Germline V CDR1 and CDR2: SGHTA, FQGNSA. The CDR3 sequence is CASSHPVGLGTTEAQGYTF. The CDR3 DNA is TGTGCCAGCAGCCACCCGGTGGGTTTAGGGACAACCGAGGCTCAAGGCTACACCTTC.

The J gene is TRBJ2-7, the V gene TRBV10-3; D is ambiguous. Germline CDR1 reads ENHRY; CDR2 reads SYGVKD. Trimming took 2 bases from V and 2 from J, leaving 4 bases between them. This CDR3 comprises 12 residues. This chain's CDR3 is CAISEGPYEQYF. DNA for the CDR3: TGTGCCATCAGTGAGGGCCCCTACGAGCAGTACTTC.

The V call is TRBV24-1, the J call TRBJ2-1, with D maybe TRBD2 (6 bases). Germline V CDR1 and CDR2: KGHDR, SFDVKD. Trimming took off 7 bases at V and 5 bases at J, with 11 bases between the two ends. This CDR3 is built from 13 residues. CDR3 in DNA: TGTGCCACCAGGGCCGGAGGGAACAATGAGCAGTTCTTC. Amino acid sequence: CATRAGGNNEQFF.

V gene TRBV19 combines with J gene TRBJ2-1, with 9 bases fitting TRBD1. After removal of 7 bases from V and 2 bases from J, the junction contained 12 bases not matched to a gene. Germline V gene data show CDR1 as LNHDA and CDR2 as SQIVND (reference sequence). The CDR3 length is 17 residues. The CDR3 is CASNAVLGTGTYNEQFF. The DNA for the CDR3 is TGTGCCAGTAATGCAGTGTTGGGGACAGGGACCTACAATGAGCAGTTCTTC.

The chain joins TRBV28 to TRBJ1-5; 10 positions match TRBD1. The length of the CDR3 is 15 residues. Trimming took 2 bases from V and 7 from J; bases not matched to a gene: 5. Germline lookup yields CDR1 MDHEN and CDR2 SYDVKM. The CDR3 DNA sequence: TGTGCCAGCAGTTTAGGGACAGGGGTTGGACAGCCCCAGCATTTT. Protein: CASSLGTGVGQPQHF.

The rearrangement joins TRBV3-1 (or the pseudogene TRBV3-2) to TRBJ1-1, with TRBD1 identical over 9 bases. The CDR3 totals 16 residues. J gave up 1 base and V 5 bases, and 8 bases lay outside the gene matches. Germline V gives CDR1 LGHDT, CDR2 YNNKEL (reference sequence). The CDR3 DNA reads TGTGCCAGCAGCTCGGGTAGGGGACAGGGGAACACTGAAGCTTTCTTT. Amino acid sequence: CASSSGRGQGNTEAFF.